This TCR beta chain was found in a study of shared clonotypes between healthy human individuals. Across the whole study: Per donor, CD8 memory used one plate, CD8 naive used two, CD4 memory used three and CD4 naive used three.

Trimming took off 1 base at V and 6 bases at J, with 13 bases between the two ends. The germline V gene has CDR1 SEHNR and CDR2 FQNEAQ (reference sequence). The CDR3 contains 15 residues. With respect to this clone: The target antigen is unknown.

Naive CD8 cells lacked CD45RO and underwent positive selection for CCR7, leaving out terminally differentiated effector memory CD45RA+ cells. Profiling relied on immunoSEQ multiplex PCR, and the TCRdb table lists in-frame clones only, not all of them. The repertoire holds about 580,000 clones, roughly 98% seen once, with 0.3% in the top ten. Study-level points and caveats: Relative to memory subsets, naive subsets generally showed larger estimated richness. Clonotype sharing across several donors was observed for around 4.8% of naive CD4 clonotypes.

J is TRBJ2-1 and V is TRBV7-9, with D perhaps given as TRBD1 or TRBD2 (6 bases each). The sample was naive CD8+ T cells sorted from blood. The source of this sequence is a man under 40 in good health. The CDR3 DNA reads TGTGCCAGCAGCTTAGATGGGGGGCGAGGCAATGAGCAGTTCTTC. It codes for CASSLDGGRGNEQFF.